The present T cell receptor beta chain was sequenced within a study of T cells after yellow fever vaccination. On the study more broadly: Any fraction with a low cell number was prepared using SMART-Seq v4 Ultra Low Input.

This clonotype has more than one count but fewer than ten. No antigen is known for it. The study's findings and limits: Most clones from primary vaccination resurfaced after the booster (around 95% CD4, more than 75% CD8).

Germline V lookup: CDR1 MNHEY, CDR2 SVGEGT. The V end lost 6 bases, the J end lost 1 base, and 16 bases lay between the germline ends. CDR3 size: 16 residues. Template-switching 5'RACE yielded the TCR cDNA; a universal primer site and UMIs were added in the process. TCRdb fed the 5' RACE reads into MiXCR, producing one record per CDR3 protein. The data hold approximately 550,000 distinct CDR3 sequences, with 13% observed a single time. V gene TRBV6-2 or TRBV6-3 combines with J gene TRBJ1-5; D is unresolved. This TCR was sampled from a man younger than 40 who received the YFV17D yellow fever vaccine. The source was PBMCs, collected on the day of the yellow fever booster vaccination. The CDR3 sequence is CASSPLGLESNQPQHF. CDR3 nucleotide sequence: TGTGCCAGCAGCCCGCTTGGCCTAGAGAGCAATCAGCCCCAGCATTTT.